These 8 T cell receptor beta chains were all obtained from the same sample, sequenced in a study of blood T cell repertoires in COVID-19. This table comes from immunoSEQ multiplex PCR, and its TCRdb copy is limited to in-frame clones, with some not included. The table lists approximately 59,000 clones, roughly nine tenths of them singletons. Specimen: peripheral blood. The receptor set was obtained from a human donor in a cohort sampled during active COVID-19.

The CDR3 bases are TGTGCCAGCAGCCAAGAGTTCGGCCAGGGAGGTAATTCACCCCTCCACTTT. Amino acids: CASSQEFGQGGNSPLHF. The V call is TRBV3-1 (or the pseudogene TRBV3-2), the J call TRBJ1-6; weak D call: TRBD1 (5 bases). The CDR3 sequence is 17 residues long. Trimming removed 0 bases at V and 6 bases at J, with 15 bases between. In germline, CDR1 is LGHDT, CDR2 YNNKEL (reference sequence).

V usage is TRBV30 and J usage is TRBJ2-1, with TRBD2 identical over 8 bases. CDR1 and CDR2 from the germline V gene are GTSNPN and SVGIG (reference sequence). The junction had 9 bases not matched to a gene; V was cut back by 7 bases and J by 7 bases. CDR3 size: 13 residues. CDR3 in DNA: TGTGCCTCGACTTCCGGGGGGGCGAATGAGCAGTTCTTC. Protein sequence: CASTSGGANEQFF. The whole variable domain, filled in from reference TRBV30 and TRBJ2-1, reads SQTIHQWPATLVQPVGSPLSLECTVEGTSNPNLYWYRQAAGRGLQLLFYSVGIGQISSEVPQNLSASRPQDRQFILSSKKLLLSDSGFYLCASTSGGANEQFFGPGTRLTVL.

The sample holds a few counts of this clone. The chain is built from TRBV6-2 or TRBV6-3 and TRBJ1-5, with D maybe TRBD1 (5 bases). The CDR3 is 16 residues long. The germline V gene has CDR1 MNHEY and CDR2 SVGEGT. Trimming took off 2 bases at V and 9 bases at J, with 20 bases between the two ends. The chain's CDR3 is CASSYRLRGPVWPQHF. The CDR3 DNA is TGTGCCAGCAGTTACCGCTTGCGGGGCCCGGTGTGGCCCCAGCATTTT.

This clone was counted only a few times. This sequence joins TRBV25-1 and TRBJ1-4; 7 bases align to TRBD1. Germline CDR1 is MGHDK and CDR2 is SYGVNS. V lost 4 bases, J lost 4 bases, and 6 bases stayed unmatched. This CDR3 contains 15 residues. CDR3 in amino acids: CASSGQTGNNEKLFF. The CDR3 DNA sequence: TGTGCCAGCAGTGGACAGACAGGGAATAATGAAAAACTGTTTTTT.

The chain employs TRBV18 and TRBJ2-7, with 7 bases matching TRBD1. Germline CDR1 reads KGHSH; CDR2 reads LQKENI. The CDR3 totals 13 residues. Trimming took 3 bases from V and 3 from J; bases not matched to a gene: 2. The CDR3 loop is CASSPRQGYEQYF. In nucleotides, the CDR3 is TGTGCCAGCTCACCCCGACAGGGCTACGAGCAGTACTTC.

The chain employs TRBV6-5 and TRBJ1-6; 7 positions match TRBD1. CDR3 size: 16 residues. The germline V gene encodes CDR1 MNHEY and CDR2 SVGAGI. V lost 0 bases to trimming and J lost 7 bases; unmatched junction nucleotides: 6. CDR3 protein: CASSYSSGRGNSPLHF. CDR3 bases: TGTGCCAGCAGTTACTCGAGTGGCAGGGGGAATTCACCCCTCCACTTT.

This clone occurred once. V is TRBV5-4 and J is TRBJ2-5; 12 bases align to TRBD2. Germline lookup yields CDR1 SGHNT and CDR2 YYREEE (reference sequence). The CDR3 is 15 residues long. Trimming took 4 bases from V and 0 from J; bases not matched to a gene: 1. The CDR3 nucleotides read TGTGCCAGCAGCCGACTAGCGGGGGACCAAGAGACCCAGTACTTC. The encoded protein is CASSRLAGDQETQYF.

V and J are TRBV10-3 and TRBJ1-5; 9 bases are shared with TRBD1. The germline CDR1 and CDR2 sequences are ENHRY and SYGVKD. This CDR3 contains 15 residues. V was clipped by 6 bases and J by 2 bases; unmatched bases: 5. As DNA, the CDR3 is TGTGCCATCAGGGGAGACAGGGGGGGCAATCAGCCCCAGCATTTT. Translating gives CAIRGDRGGNQPQHF.